This T cell receptor (beta chain) was found in a study of metastatic and nonmetastatic thyroid tumors. About the study: Comparative analysis of repertoires was undertaken across blood and tumor or nodule tissue obtained from malignant and benign thyroid patients.

Nobody among the patients had been given any treatment before thyroid surgery. The CDR3 has 14 residues. In germline, CDR1 is GTSNPN, CDR2 SVGIG (reference sequence). The V gene lost 6 bases and the J gene lost 4 bases, with 16 bases spanning the gap. TCRdb reprocessed the PCR reads via MiXCR. Seen here are 35,000 to 50,000 clones, about 4.2% observed once, and the top ten hold around 9.6%. This clone was seen ten or more times. This clonotype originated in a female donor with papillary thyroid cancer or a benign thyroid nodule (not recorded which). Some clones in this sample may be carry-over from other donors' samples. The chain has TRBV30 and TRBJ1-5; D ambiguous. Sequenced input: blood. The CDR3 nucleotides are TGTGCCTGCCGCGGCGTGACGGGTAATCAGCCCCAGCATTTT. It yields the protein CACRGVTGNQPQHF.